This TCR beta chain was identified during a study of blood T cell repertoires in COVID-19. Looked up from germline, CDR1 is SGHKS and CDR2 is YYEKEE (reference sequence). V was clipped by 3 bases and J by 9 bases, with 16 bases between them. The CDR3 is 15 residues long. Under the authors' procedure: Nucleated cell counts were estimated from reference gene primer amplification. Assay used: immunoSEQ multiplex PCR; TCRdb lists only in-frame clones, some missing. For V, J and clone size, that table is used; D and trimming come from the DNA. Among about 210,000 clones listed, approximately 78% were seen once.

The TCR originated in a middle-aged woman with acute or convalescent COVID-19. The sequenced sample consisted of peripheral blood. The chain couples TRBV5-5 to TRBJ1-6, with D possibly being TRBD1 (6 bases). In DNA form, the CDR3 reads TGTGCCAGCAGCTGGGGAGACAGGCTGGGTTCACCCCTCCACTTT. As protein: CASSWGDRLGSPLHF.